This T cell receptor beta chain came from a study of T cell responses to AZD1222 COVID-19 vaccine. Findings and limits, study-wide: Close to half of spike-specific TCRs reportedly recognize unmutated variant regions.

CDR3 length: 12 amino acids. V trimming: 6 bases; J trimming: 11 bases; junction bases outside the gene matches: 11. The V gene's germline CDR1 is SQVTM and CDR2 ANQGSEA. Measured with immunoSEQ multiplex PCR; TCRdb has only the in-frame clones, and not every one. The table has approximately 150,000 clones, 91% seen once. For this clone: Its antigen remains unknown.

The gene calls are TRBV29-1 and TRBJ1-1; TRBD1 matches at 8 bases. The origin of this receptor is an adult who received the AZD1222 COVID-19 vaccine. Source: peripheral blood, taken 28 days after the second AZD1222 dose. The CDR3 DNA reads as TGCAGCGTCAATCTCGGACAGGGAGCTGCTTTCTTT. As protein: CSVNLGQGAAFF.